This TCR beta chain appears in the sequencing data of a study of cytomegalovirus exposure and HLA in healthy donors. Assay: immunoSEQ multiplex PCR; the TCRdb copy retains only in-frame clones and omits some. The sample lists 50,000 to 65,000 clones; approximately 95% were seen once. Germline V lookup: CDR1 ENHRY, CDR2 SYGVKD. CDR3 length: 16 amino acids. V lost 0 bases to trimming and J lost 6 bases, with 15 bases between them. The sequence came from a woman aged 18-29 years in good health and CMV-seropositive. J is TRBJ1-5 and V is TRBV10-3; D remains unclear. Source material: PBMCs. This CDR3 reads CAISESNVGRGQPQHF. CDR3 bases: TGTGCCATCAGTGAGTCGAACGTAGGCCGGGGTCAGCCCCAGCATTTT.